The source of this T cell receptor beta chain is a study of spatial heterogeneity in lung cancer. Study background: There were roughly 72 donors, all of them untreated patients with early-stage non-small cell lung cancer. Study-level results: The appearance of ubiquitous expanded tumor TCRs in blood was greater at resection than follow-up.

Time point noted: blood at routine non-recurrence follow-up after resection. Tumor, nontumor lung or frozen PBMC supplied whole RNA that was sequenced unsorted. V dropped 1 base and J dropped 6; count of bases not matched to a gene: 10. Germline V CDR1 and CDR2: DFQATT, SNEGSKA (reference sequence). The CDR3 loop spans 15 amino acids. TCRdb passed the 5' RACE reads through MiXCR, listing each CDR3 protein once. Of fewer than 55,000 distinct CDR3 sequences listed, less than 9.5% are singletons. For this clonotype: The antigen is not known.

J is TRBJ1-2 and V is TRBV20-1, with 8 bases identical to TRBD1. This clonotype was obtained from a female donor with early-stage non-small cell lung cancer. The sequenced sample was PBMCs, obtained at follow-up. This chain's CDR3 is CSARGQGAQVDGYTF. The CDR3 nucleotides are TGCAGTGCTAGAGGTCAGGGGGCGCAGGTGGATGGCTACACCTTC.